This TCR beta chain came from a study of blood T cell repertoires in COVID-19. Study background: The cDNA or gDNA used as material had been derived from T cells, B-cell-depleted T cells, or PBMCs.

This clone has only a few counts. CDR1 is SGHVS and CDR2 is FNYEAQ in the germline V gene. CDR3 length: 18 residues. With V trimmed by 1 base and J by 0 bases, 8 bases remained unmatched. The method was immunoSEQ multiplex PCR; TCRdb's version includes in-frame clones alone and lacks a portion of them. The sample contains 65,000 to 90,000 clones, approximately 86% of which appear only once. The chain links TRBV7-6 to TRBJ1-3; 8 positions agree with TRBD1. The TCR originated in an elderly man with COVID-19, enrolled during active disease. Sequencing input: peripheral blood. The chain's CDR3 is CASSLEQGGKSSGNTIYF. CDR3 nucleotide sequence: TGTGCCAGCAGCTTAGAACAGGGGGGAAAGAGCTCTGGAAACACCATATATTTT.